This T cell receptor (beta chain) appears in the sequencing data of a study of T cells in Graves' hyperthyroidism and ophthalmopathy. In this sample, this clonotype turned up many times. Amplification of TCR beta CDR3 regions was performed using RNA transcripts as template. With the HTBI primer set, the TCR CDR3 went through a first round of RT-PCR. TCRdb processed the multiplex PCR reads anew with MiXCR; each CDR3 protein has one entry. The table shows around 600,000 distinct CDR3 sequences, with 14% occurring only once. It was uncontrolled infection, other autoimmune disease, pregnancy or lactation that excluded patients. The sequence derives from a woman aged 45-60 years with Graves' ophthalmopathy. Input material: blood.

CDR3 DNA: TGTGCCAGCAATTCCGGGACAGGGTATGAAAAACTGTTTTTT. This translates into CASNSGTGYEKLFF. This chain connects TRBV28 to TRBJ1-4; 9 nucleotides match TRBD1. The CDR3 loop spans 14 amino acids. Germline V lookup: CDR1 MDHEN, CDR2 SYDVKM. J lost 6 bases, V lost 7 bases, and 6 bases had no gene match.